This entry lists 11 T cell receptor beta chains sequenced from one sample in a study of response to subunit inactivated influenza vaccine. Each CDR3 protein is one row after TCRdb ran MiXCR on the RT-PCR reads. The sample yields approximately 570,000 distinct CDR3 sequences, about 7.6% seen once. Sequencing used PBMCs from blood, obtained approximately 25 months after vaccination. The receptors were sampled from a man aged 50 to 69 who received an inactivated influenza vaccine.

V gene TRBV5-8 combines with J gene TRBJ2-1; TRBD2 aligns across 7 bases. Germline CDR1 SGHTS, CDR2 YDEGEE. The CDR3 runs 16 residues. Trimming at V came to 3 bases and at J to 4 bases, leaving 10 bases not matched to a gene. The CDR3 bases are TGTGCCAGCAGCTACTTCACCGGGACTAATTACAATGAGCAGTTCTTC. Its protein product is CASSYFTGTNYNEQFF.

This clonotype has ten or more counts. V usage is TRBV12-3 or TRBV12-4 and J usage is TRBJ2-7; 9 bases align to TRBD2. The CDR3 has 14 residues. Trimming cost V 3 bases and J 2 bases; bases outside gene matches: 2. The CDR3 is CASSLASGAYEQYF. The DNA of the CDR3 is TGTGCCAGCAGTTTGGCTAGCGGGGCCTACGAGCAGTACTTC.

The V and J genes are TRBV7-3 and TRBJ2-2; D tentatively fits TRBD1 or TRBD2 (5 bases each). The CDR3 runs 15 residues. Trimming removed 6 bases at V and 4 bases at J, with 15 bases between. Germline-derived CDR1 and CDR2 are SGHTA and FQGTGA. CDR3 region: CASRVGQGRTGELFF. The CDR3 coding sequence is TGTGCCAGCAGGGTTGGGCAGGGACGCACCGGGGAGCTGTTTTTT. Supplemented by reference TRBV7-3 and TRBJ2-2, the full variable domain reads GAGVSQTPSNKVTEKGKYVELRCDPISGHTALYWYRQSLGQGPEFLIYFQGTGAADDSGLPNDRFFAVRPEGSVSTLKIQRTERGDSAVYLCASRVGQGRTGELFFGEGSRLTVL.

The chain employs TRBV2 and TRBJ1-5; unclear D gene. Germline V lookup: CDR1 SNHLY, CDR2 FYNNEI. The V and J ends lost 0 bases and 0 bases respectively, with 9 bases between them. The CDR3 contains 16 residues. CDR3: CASSEAGTYSNQPQHF. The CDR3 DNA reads TGTGCCAGCAGTGAAGCGGGAACTTATAGCAATCAGCCCCAGCATTTT.

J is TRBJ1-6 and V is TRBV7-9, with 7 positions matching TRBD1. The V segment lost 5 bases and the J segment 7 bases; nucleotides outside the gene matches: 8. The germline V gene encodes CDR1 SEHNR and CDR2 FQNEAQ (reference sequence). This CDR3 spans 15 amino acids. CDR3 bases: TGTGCCAGCAGCCGGAGGACAGGCACCAATTCACCCCTCCACTTT. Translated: CASSRRTGTNSPLHF.

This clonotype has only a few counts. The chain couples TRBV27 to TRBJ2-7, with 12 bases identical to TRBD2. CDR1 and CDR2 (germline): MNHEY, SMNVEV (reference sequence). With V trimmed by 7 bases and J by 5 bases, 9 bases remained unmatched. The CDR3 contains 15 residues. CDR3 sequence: CASTSTSGGVHEQYF. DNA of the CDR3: TGTGCCAGCACCTCGACTAGCGGGGGTGTCCACGAGCAGTACTTC.

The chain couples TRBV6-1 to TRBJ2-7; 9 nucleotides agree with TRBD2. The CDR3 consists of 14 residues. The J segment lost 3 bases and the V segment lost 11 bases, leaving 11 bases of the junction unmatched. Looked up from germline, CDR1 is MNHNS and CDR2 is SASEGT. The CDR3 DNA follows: TGTGCCGTTTCCAGGCGGGAGGGCCGCTACGAGCAGTACTTC. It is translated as CAVSRREGRYEQYF.

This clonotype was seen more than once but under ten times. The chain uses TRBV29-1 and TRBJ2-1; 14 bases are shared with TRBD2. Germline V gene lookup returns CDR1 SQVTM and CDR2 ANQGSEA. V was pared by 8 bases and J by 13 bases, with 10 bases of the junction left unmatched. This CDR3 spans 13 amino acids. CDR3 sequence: CSYGTSGSSNQFF. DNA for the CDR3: TGCAGCTACGGGACTAGCGGGAGTTCGAATCAGTTCTTC.

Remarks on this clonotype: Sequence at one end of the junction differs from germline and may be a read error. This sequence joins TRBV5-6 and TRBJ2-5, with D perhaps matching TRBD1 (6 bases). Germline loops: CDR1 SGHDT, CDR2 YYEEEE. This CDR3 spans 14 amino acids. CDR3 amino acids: CGSRKEGVQETQYF. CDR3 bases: TGTGGCAGCAGGAAAGAGGGGGTCCAAGAGACCCAGTACTTC.

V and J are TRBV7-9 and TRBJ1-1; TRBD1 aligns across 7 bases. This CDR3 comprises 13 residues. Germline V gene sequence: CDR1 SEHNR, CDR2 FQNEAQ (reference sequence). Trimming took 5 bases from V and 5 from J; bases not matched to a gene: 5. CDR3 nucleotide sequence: TGTGCCAGCAGCGGCGACAGGGCAACTGAAGCTTTCTTT. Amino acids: CASSGDRATEAFF.

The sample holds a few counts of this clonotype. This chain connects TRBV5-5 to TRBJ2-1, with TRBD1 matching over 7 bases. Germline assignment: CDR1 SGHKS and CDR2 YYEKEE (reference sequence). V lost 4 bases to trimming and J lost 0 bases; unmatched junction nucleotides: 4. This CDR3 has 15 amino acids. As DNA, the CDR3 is TGTGCCAGCAGCGGGAACAGGGGCTCCTACAATGAGCAGTTCTTC. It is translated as CASSGNRGSYNEQFF.